This TCR beta chain was documented in a study of OX40 agonist ivuxolimab in advanced cancers. Sequenced by immunoSEQ multiplex PCR; TCRdb stores in-frame clones only, minus some. The sample lists about 100,000 clones; approximately 94% were seen once. Looked up from germline, CDR1 is ENHRY and CDR2 is SYGVKD. J gave up 5 bases and V 7 bases, and 10 bases lay outside the gene matches. The CDR3 loop spans 15 amino acids. This clone occurred once. The sequenced sample was CD4+ or CD8+ T cells sorted from blood, obtained in a trial of the OX40 agonist ivuxolimab. The chain recombines TRBV10-3 with TRBJ1-1, with 10 bases lining up with TRBD1. The sequence was collected from an adult with an advanced solid tumor such as melanoma, head and neck, liver or kidney cancer. The DNA for the CDR3 is TGTGCCATCAACAAGAACGACAGGGGGCGGACTGAAGCTTTCTTT. Protein product: CAINKNDRGRTEAFF.